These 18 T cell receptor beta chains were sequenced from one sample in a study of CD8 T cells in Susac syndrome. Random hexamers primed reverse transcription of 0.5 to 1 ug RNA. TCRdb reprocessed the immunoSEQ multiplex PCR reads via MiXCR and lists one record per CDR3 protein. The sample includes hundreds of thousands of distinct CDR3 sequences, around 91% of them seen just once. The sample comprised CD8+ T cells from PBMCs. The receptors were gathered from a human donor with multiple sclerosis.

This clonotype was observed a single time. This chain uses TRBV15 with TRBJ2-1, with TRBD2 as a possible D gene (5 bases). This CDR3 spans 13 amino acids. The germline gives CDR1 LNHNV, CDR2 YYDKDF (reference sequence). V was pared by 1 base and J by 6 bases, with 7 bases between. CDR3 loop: CATSRGAGNEQFF. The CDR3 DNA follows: TGTGCCACCAGCAGAGGGGCGGGCAATGAGCAGTTCTTC.

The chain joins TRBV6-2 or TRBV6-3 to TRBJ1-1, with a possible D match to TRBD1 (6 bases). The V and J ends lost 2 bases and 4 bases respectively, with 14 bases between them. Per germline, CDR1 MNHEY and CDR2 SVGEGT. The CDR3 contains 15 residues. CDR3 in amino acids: CASSYPRRGGTEAFF. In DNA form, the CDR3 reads TGTGCCAGCAGTTACCCCCGGCGAGGGGGCACTGAAGCTTTCTTT.

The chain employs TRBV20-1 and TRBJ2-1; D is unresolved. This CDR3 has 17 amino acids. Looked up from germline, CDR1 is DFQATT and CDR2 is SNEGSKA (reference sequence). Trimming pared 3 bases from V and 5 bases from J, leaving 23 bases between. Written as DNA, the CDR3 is TGCAGTGCTAGTTGGCTAGACCTCTCATTTCGGGACAATGAGCAGTTCTTC. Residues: CSASWLDLSFRDNEQFF.

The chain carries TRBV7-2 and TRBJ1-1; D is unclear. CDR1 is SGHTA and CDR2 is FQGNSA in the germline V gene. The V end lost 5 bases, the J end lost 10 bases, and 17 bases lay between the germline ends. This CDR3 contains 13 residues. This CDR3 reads CASSPWPIGRAFF. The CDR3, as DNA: TGTGCCAGCAGCCCCTGGCCGATTGGTAGAGCTTTCTTT.

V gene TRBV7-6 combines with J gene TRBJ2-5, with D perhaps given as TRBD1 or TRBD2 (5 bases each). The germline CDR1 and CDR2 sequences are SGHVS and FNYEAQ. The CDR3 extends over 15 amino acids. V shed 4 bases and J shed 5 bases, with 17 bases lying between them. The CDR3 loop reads CASSSAPGAGETQYF. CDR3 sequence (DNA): TGTGCCAGCAGCTCGGCCCCCGGGGCCGGGGAGACCCAGTACTTC.

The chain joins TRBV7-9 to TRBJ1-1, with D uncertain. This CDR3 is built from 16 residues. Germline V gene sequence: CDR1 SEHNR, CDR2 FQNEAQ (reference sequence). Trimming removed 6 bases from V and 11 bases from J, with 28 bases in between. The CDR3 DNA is TGTGCCAGCAGGCAACCTGATGGCGGCGTGGGAGCGGAGGCTTTCTTT. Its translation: CASRQPDGGVGAEAFF.

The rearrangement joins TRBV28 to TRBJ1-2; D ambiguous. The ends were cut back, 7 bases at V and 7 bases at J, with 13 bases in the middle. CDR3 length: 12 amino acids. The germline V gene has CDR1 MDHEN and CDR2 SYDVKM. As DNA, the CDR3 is TGTGCCAGCACCCTCGGCGAGGGTGGCTACACCTTC. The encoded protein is CASTLGEGGYTF.

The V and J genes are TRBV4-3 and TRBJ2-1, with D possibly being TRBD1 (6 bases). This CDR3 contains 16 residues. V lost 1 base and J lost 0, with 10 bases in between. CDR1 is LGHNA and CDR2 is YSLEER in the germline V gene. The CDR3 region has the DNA TGCGCCAGCAGCCAAGTTCTGGGGGCCTCCTACAATGAGCAGTTCTTC. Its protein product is CASSQVLGASYNEQFF.

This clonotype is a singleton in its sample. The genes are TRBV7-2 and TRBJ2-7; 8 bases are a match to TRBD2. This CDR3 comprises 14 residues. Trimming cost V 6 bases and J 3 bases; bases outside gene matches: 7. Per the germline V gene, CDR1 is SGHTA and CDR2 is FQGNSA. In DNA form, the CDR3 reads TGTGCCAGCAGTTACGGGAGGGCCGACTACGAGCAGTACTTC. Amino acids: CASSYGRADYEQYF.

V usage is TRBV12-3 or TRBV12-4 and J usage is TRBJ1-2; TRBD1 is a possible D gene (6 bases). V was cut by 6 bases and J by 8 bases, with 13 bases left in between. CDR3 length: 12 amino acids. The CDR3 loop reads CASRSGARGYTF. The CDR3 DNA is TGTGCCAGCAGGTCGGGGGCTCGAGGCTACACCTTC.

The CDR3 coding sequence is TGTGCCAGCTCACCATCCGGGCGGTACAATGAGCAGTTCTTC. Translation gives CASSPSGRYNEQFF. The chain couples TRBV18 to TRBJ2-1; D gene unclear. The V end was cut by 2 bases, the J end by 4 bases, with 9 bases between. The germline CDR1 and CDR2 sequences are KGHSH and LQKENI. The CDR3 runs to 14 residues.

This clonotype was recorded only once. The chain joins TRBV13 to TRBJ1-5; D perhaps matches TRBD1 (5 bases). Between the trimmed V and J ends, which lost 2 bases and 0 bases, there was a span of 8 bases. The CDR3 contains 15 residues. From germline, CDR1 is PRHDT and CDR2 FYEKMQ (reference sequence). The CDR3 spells CASSLRGDSNQPQHF. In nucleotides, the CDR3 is TGTGCCAGCAGCTTACGGGGGGATAGCAATCAGCCCCAGCATTTT.

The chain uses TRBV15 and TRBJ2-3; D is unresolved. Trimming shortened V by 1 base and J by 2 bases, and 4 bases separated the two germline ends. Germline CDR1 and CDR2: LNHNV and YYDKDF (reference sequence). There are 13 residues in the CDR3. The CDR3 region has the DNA TGTGCCACCAGCAGAGGTACCACAGATACGCAGTATTTT. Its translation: CATSRGTTDTQYF.

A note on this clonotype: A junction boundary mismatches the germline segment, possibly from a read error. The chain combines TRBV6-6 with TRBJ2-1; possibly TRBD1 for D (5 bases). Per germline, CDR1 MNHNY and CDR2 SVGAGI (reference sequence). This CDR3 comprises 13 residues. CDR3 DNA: TGTGCCAGCAGTCTACAGGATTACAATGAGCAGCTCTTC. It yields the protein CASSLQDYNEQLF.

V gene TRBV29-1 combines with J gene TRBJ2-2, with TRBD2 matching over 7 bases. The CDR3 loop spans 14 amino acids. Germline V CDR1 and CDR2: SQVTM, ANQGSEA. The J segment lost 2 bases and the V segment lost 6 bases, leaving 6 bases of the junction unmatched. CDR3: CSVPGRVNTGELFF. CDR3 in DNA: TGCAGCGTGCCGGGGAGGGTCAACACCGGGGAGCTGTTTTTT.

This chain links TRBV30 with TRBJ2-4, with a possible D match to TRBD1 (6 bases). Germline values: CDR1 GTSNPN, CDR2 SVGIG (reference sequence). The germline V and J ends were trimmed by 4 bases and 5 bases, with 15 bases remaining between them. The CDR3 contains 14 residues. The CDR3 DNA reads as TGTGCCTGGATTTCCAGGGGTAGCCAAAACATTCAGTACTTC. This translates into CAWISRGSQNIQYF.

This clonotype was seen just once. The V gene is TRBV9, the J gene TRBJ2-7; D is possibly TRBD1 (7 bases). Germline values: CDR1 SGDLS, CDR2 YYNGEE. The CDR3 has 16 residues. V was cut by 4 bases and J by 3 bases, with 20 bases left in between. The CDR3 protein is CASSPGGGQNLYEQYF. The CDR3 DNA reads TGTGCCAGCAGCCCAGGAGGGGGACAGAACCTCTACGAGCAGTACTTC.

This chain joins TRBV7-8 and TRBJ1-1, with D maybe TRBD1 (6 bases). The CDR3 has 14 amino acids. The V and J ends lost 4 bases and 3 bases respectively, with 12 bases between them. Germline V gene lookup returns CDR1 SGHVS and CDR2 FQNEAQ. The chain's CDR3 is CASSSQGLDTEAFF. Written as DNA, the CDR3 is TGTGCCAGCAGCTCCCAGGGGCTAGACACTGAAGCTTTCTTT.